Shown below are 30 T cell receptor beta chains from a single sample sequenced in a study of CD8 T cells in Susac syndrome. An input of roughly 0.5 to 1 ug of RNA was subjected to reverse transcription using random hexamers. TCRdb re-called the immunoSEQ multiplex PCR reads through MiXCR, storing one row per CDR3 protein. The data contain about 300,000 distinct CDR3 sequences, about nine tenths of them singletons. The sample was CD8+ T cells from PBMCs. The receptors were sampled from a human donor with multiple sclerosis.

CDR3 region: CATSGGTGGYEQYF. The CDR3 DNA sequence: TGTGCCACCAGCGGGGGGACAGGAGGCTACGAGCAGTACTTC. The V and J genes are TRBV15 and TRBJ2-7; TRBD1 agrees at 8 bases. V gave up 5 bases and J gave up 3 bases; unmatched junction bases: 6. The length of the CDR3 is 14 residues. Germline loops: CDR1 LNHNV, CDR2 YYDKDF (reference sequence).

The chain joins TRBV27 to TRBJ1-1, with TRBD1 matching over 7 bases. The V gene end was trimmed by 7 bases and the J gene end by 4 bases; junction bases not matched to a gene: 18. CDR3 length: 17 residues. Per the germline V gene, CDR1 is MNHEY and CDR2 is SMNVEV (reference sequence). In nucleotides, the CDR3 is TGTGCCAGCACCCCCCTTCTAGATGGACAGGTTGGCACTGAAGCTTTCTTT. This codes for CASTPLLDGQVGTEAFF.

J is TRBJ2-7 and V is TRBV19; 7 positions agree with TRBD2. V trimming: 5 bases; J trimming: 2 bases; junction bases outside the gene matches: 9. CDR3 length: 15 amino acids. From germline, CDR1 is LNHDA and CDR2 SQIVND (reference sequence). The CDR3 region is CASSSGGGAAYEQYF. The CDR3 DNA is TGTGCCAGTAGTTCGGGAGGTGGCGCGGCCTACGAGCAGTACTTC. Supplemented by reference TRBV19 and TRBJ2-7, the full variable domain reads DGGITQSPKYLFRKEGQNVTLSCEQNLNHDAMYWYRQDPGQGLRLIYYSQIVNDFQKGDIAEGYSVSREKKESFPLTVTSAQKNPTAFYLCASSSGGGAAYEQYFGPGTRLTVT.

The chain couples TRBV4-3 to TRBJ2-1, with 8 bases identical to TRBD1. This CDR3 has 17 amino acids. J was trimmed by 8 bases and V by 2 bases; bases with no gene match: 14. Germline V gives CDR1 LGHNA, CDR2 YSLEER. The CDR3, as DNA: TGCGCCAGCAGCCAATTACCAGTATGGGACAGGCTAGATGAGCAGTTCTTC. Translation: CASSQLPVWDRLDEQFF.

CDR3 region: CATSRDRGGSYEQYF. The CDR3 coding sequence is TGTGCCACCAGCAGAGATAGGGGGGGCTCCTACGAGCAGTACTTC. The rearrangement uses TRBV15 and TRBJ2-7, with a possible D match to TRBD2 (7 bases). The germline V gene encodes CDR1 LNHNV and CDR2 YYDKDF (reference sequence). The V end lost 0 bases, the J end lost 0 bases, and 9 bases lay between the germline ends. This CDR3 has 15 amino acids.

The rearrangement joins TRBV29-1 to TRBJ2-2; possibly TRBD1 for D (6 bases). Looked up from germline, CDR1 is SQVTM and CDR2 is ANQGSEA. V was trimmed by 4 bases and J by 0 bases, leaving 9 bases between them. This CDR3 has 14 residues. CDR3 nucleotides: TGCAGCGTTGTGGGACACGCGAACACCGGGGAGCTGTTTTTT. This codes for CSVVGHANTGELFF.

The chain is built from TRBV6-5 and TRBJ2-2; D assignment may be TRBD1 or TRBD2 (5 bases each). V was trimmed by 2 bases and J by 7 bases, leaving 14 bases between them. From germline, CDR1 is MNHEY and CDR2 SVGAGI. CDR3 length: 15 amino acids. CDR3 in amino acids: CASSYGLEGYGELFF. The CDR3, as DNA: TGTGCCAGCAGTTACGGTCTAGAGGGGTACGGGGAGCTGTTTTTT.

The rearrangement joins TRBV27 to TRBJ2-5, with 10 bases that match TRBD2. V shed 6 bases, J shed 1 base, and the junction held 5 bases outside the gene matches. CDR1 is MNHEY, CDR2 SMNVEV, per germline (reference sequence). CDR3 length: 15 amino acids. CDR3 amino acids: CASRGIAGGQETQYF. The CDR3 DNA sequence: TGTGCCAGCAGGGGGATAGCGGGAGGCCAAGAGACCCAGTACTTC.

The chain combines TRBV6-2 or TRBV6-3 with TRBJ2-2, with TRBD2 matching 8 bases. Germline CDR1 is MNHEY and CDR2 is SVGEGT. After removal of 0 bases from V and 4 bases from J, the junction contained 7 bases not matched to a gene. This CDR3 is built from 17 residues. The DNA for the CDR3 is TGTGCCAGCAGTTACTCGACGGGAGGGCCCCTCACCGGGGAGCTGTTTTTT. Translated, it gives CASSYSTGGPLTGELFF.

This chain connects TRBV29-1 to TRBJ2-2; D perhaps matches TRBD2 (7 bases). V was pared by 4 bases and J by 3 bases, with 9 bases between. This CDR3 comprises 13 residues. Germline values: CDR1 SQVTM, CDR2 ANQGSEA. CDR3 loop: CSVVGGHTGELFF. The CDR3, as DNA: TGCAGCGTTGTGGGGGGGCACACCGGGGAGCTGTTTTTT.

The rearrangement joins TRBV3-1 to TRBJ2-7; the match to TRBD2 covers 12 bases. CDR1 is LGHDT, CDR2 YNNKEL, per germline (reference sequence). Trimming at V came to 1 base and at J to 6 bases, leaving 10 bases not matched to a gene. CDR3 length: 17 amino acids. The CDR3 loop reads CASSQGLAGGPEAEQYF. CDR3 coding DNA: TGTGCCAGCAGCCAAGGGCTAGCGGGAGGGCCTGAGGCCGAGCAGTACTTC.

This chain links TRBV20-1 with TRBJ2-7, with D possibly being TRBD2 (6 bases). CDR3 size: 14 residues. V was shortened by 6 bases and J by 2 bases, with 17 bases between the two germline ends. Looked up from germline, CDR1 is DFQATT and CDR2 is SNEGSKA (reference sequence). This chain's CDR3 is CSAEALAGTYEQYF. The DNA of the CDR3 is TGCAGTGCGGAGGCGCTGGCGGGGACCTACGAGCAGTACTTC.

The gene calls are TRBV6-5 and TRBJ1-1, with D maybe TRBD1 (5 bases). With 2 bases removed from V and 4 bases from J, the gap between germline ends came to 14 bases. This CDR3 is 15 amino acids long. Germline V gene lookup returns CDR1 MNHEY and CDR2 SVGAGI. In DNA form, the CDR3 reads TGTGCCAGCAGTTACCTGGCCGGGGCGAGCACTGAAGCTTTCTTT. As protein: CASSYLAGASTEAFF.

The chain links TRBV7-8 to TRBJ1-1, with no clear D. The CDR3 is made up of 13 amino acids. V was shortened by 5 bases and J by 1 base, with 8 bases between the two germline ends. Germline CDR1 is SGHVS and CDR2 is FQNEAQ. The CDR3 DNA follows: TGTGCCAGCAGCGTCCTTAGGAACACTGAAGCTTTCTTT. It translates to CASSVLRNTEAFF. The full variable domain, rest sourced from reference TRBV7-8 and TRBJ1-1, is GAGVSQSPRYKVAKRGQDVALRCDPISGHVSLFWYQQALGQGPEFLTYFQNEAQLDKSGLPSDRFFAERPEGSVSTLKIQRTQQEDSAVYLCASSVLRNTEAFFGQGTRLTVV.

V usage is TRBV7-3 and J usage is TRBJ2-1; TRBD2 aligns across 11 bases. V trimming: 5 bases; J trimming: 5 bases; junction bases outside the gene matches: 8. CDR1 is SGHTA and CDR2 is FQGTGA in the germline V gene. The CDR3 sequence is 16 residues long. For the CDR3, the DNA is TGTGCCAGCAGCCTCAGGACTAGCGGGCCAAACAATGAGCAGTTCTTC. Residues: CASSLRTSGPNNEQFF.

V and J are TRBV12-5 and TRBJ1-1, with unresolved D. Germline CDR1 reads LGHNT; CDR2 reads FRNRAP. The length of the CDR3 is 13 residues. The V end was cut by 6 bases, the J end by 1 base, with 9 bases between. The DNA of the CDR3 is TGTGCTAGTGGCTCGGACGGGAACACTGAAGCTTTCTTT. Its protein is CASGSDGNTEAFF.

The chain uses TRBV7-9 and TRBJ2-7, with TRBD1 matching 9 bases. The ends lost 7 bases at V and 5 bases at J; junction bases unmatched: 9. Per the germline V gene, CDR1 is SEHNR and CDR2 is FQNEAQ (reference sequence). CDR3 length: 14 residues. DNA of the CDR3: TGTGCCAGCATCGATACAGGGGGCGTCGACGAGCAGTACTTC. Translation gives CASIDTGGVDEQYF.

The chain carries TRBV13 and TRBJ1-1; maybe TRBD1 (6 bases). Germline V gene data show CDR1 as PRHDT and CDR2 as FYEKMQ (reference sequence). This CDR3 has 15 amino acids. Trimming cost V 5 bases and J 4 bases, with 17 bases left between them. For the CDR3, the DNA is TGTGCCAGCAGCCCACCGGGGGCTTCGGGCACTGAAGCTTTCTTT. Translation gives CASSPPGASGTEAFF.

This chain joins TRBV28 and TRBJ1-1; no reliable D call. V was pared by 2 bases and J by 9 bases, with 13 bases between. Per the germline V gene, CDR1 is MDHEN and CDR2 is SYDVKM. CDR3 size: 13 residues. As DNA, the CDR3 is TGTGCCAGCAGTTTACCCACCCAGCTCAAAGCTTTCTTT. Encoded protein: CASSLPTQLKAFF.

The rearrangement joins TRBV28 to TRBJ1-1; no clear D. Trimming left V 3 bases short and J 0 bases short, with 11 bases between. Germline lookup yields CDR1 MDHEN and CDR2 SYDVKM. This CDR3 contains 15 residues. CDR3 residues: CASSFPFVLNTEAFF. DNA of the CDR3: TGTGCCAGCAGTTTTCCCTTCGTGTTGAACACTGAAGCTTTCTTT.

CDR3: CASRFGFDTGELFF. CDR3 sequence (DNA): TGTGCCAGCAGGTTCGGTTTTGACACCGGGGAGCTGTTTTTT. The chain is built from TRBV6-5 and TRBJ2-2, with no clear D. Trimming removed 6 bases from V and 3 bases from J, with 11 bases in between. The CDR3 is made up of 14 amino acids. CDR1 is MNHEY, CDR2 SVGAGI, per germline.

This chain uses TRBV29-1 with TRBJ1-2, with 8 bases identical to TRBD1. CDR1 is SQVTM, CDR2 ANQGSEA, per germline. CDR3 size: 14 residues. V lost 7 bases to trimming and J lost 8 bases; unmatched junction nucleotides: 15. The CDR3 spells CSAQGSGQGTGYTF. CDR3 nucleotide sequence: TGCAGCGCCCAAGGGTCCGGACAGGGAACGGGCTACACCTTC.

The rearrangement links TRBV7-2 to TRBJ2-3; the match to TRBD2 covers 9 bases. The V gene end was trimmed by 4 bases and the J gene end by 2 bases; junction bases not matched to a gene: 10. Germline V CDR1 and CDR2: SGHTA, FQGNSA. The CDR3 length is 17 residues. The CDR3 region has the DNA TGTGCCAGCAGCTCCGGGACTAGCCCATCGATCACAGATACGCAGTATTTT. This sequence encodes CASSSGTSPSITDTQYF.

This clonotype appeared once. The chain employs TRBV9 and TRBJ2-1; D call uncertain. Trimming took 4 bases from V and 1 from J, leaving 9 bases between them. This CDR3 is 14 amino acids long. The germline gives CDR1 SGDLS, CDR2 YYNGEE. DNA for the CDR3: TGTGCCAGCAGCCAAGACGGGTCCTACAATGAGCAGTTCTTC. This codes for CASSQDGSYNEQFF. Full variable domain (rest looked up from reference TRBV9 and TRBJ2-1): DSGVTQTPKHLITATGQRVTLRCSPRSGDLSVYWYQQSLDQGLQFLIQYYNGEERAKGNILERFSAQQFPDLHSELNLSSLELGDSALYFCASSQDGSYNEQFFGPGTRLTVL.

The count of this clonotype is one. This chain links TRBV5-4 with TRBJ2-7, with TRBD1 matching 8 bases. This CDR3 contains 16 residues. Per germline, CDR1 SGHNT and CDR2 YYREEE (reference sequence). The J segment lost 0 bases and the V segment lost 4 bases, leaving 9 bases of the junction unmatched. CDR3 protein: CASSVSQGAYSYEQYF. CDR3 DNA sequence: TGTGCCAGCAGCGTATCCCAGGGGGCTTACTCCTACGAGCAGTACTTC. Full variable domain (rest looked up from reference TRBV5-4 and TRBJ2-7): ETGVTQSPTHLIKTRGQQVTLRCSSQSGHNTVSWYQQALGQGPQFIFQYYREEENGRGNFPPRFSGLQFPNYSSELNVNALELDDSALYLCASSVSQGAYSYEQYFGPGTRLTVT.

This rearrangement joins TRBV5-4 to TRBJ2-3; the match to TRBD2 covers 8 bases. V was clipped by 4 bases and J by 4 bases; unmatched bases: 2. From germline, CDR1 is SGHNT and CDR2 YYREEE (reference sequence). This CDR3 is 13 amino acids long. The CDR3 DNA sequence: TGTGCCAGCAGCCCGGGAGGGGCAGATACGCAGTATTTT. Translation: CASSPGGADTQYF.

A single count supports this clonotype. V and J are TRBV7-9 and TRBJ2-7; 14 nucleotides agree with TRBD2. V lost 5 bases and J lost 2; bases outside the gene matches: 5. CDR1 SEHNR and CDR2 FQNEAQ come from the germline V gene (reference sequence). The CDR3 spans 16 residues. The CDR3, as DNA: TGTGCCAGCAGCGATGGGACTAGCGGGAGCCCCTACGAGCAGTACTTC. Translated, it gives CASSDGTSGSPYEQYF.

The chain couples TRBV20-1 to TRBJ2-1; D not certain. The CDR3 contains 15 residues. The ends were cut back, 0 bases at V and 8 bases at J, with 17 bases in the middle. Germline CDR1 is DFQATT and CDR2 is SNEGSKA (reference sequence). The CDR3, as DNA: TGCAGTGCTAGAGATGAAGCCTGGCGTCGGGATGAGCAGTTCTTC. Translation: CSARDEAWRRDEQFF.

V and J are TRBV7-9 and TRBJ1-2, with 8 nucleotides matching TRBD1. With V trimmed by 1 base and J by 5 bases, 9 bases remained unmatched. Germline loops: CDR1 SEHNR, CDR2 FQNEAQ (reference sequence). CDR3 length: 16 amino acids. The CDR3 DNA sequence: TGTGCCAGCAGCTTAGTCGTCTCAGGGGGCCGGTATGGCTACACCTTC. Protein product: CASSLVVSGGRYGYTF.

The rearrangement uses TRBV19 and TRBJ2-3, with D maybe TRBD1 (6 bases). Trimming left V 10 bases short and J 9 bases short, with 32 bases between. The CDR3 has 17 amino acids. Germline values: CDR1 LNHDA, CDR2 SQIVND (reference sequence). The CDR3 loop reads CATGAGTGEPGHLTQYF. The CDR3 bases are TGTGCCACCGGGGCTGGTACCGGAGAACCGGGACACCTAACGCAGTATTTT.